A selection of T cell receptor beta chains follows, all from one sample in a study of radiation and T cells in renal cell carcinoma. Method: immunoSEQ multiplex PCR; TCRdb's copy keeps in-frame clones and lacks some. The table includes some 150,000 clones, approximately 86% detected once. The sequencing here drew on blood, taken from a patient whose treatment included radiotherapy and nephrectomy. The receptors were sampled from a woman in her 50s with renal cell carcinoma. The CDR3 runs from the conserved cysteine through the conserved F or W. The D gene is left open where the match is weak. The size of a clone is reported for some rows only, either as once, few or many, or as a class for expanded clones.

-,TRBV14,-,TRBJ1-2,TGTGCCAGCAGCCAACCCTCCGTGTGGGGCTACACCTTC,CASSQPSVWGYTF
-,TRBV7-8,TRBD1,TRBJ1-3,TGTGCCAGCAGCTTGTTACGGGACAGGGAGTCCGGAAACACCATATATTTT,CASSLLRDRESGNTIYF
-,TRBV7-3,-,TRBJ2-2,TGTGCCAGCAGCGCATGGAGGACACGTTGGGGAACCGGGGAGCTGTTTTTT,CASSAWRTRWGTGELFF
-,TRBV5-1,-,TRBJ2-1,TGCGCCAGCAGCCCTGGGACAATATCCCTCAATGAGCAGTTCTTC,CASSPGTISLNEQFF
-,TRBV5-1,TRBD1,TRBJ2-7,TGCGCCAGCAGCCCTCCCCGGGACAGCTCCTACGAGCAGTACTTC,CASSPPRDSSYEQYF
-,TRBV5-1,-,TRBJ1-4,TGCGCCAGCAGCTTGTATGCAGGCGAAAAACTGTTTTTT,CASSLYAGEKLFF
-,TRBV6-5,TRBD1,TRBJ1-1,TGTGCCAGCAGTAAGGACAGGGGGGACACTGAAGCTTTCTTT,CASSKDRGDTEAFF
-,TRBV4-3,-,TRBJ2-1,TGCGCCAGCAGCCACCCGGGAGTCGGCAATGAGCAGTTCTTC,CASSHPGVGNEQFF
-,TRBV5-1,-,TRBJ1-6,TGCGCCAGCAGCTTGGAAAATTCACCCCTCCACTTT,CASSLENSPLHF
once,TRBV28,TRBD1,TRBJ2-3,TGTGCCAGCGACACAACAGGGGATCGTCCAGATACGCAGTATTTT,CASDTTGDRPDTQYF
-,TRBV5-1,-,TRBJ1-1,TGCGCCAGCAGCTTGGAGTATGTAGGAGAAACTGAAGCTTTCTTT,CASSLEYVGETEAFF
-,TRBV4-1,TRBD1,TRBJ1-2,TGCGCCAGCAGCCAAGAATTCCCCGGGACAGATTTCTATGGCTACACCTTC,CASSQEFPGTDFYGYTF
once,TRBV28,TRBD1,TRBJ2-7,TGTGCCAGCAGTCTCCACGGACAGGGTCGGCGCGAGCAGTACTTC,CASSLHGQGRREQYF
-,TRBV2,-,TRBJ2-7,TGTGCCAGCATGGGAAGCTACGAGCAGTACTTC,CASMGSYEQYF
-,TRBV5-5,-,TRBJ1-5,TGTGCCAGCAGCATTCAAGACAGTAGCAATCAGCCCCAGCATTTT,CASSIQDSSNQPQHF
-,TRBV5-1,TRBD2,TRBJ2-5,TGCGCCAGCAGCTTGTTTAGCGGGCCTCAAGAGACCCAGTACTTC,CASSLFSGPQETQYF
-,TRBV30,TRBD2,TRBJ2-1,TGTGCCTGGAGTGCGCAAGTGGGGGGGGAGGCCAATGAGCAGTTCTTC,CAWSAQVGGEANEQFF
-,TRBV4-1,TRBD2,TRBJ2-1,TGCGCCAGCAGCCAACCCCCCACTAGCGGGGGTTACAATGAGCAGTTCTTC,CASSQPPTSGGYNEQFF
-,TRBV27,-,TRBJ2-6,TGTGCCAGCAGTTTAAAGAAAGCCAACGTCCTGACTTTC,CASSLKKANVLTF
-,TRBV7-9,-,TRBJ1-5,TGTGCCAGCAGCTTAAGTCTTAGCAATCAGCCCCAGCATTTT,CASSLSLSNQPQHF
-,TRBV6-6,-,TRBJ1-4,TGTGCCAGCAGTTACTCGAGGGGACGGAATGAAAAACTGTTTTTT,CASSYSRGRNEKLFF
-,TRBV19,-,TRBJ2-5,TGTGCCAGTAGTATATGGGCTAGCCTCCAAGAGACCCAGTACTTC,CASSIWASLQETQYF
-,TRBV7-6,TRBD1,TRBJ1-3,TGTGCCAGCGGAGGGGGCAACACCATATATTTT,CASGGGNTIYF
-,TRBV7-9,-,TRBJ1-1,TGTGCCAGCAGACAGGGACAAAACACTGAAGCTTTCTTT,CASRQGQNTEAFF